The text below deals with one T cell receptor beta chain. This clone was observed a few times. The specificity of this receptor is unknown. The record has no base qualities; no much larger clone is one base away. This sample stems from a study of cytomegalovirus exposure and HLA in healthy donors (dated by TCRdb to 2015 to 2018). A note on the overall study: In an earlier analysis of approximately 640 of the donors, 276 Gb of sequence data and 100 million or so unique TCR beta sequences from roughly 200 million T cells were reported. Rather than drawing on any new phenotypic data, the later analysis identified candidate immune exposures from TCR beta sequences and the way those sequences occurred across donors. To predict cytomegalovirus infection status, the study combined high-throughput TCR immunosequencing, statistical association of individual TCRs with disease status, and machine learning. In an earlier analysis of about 590 of the donors, high-throughput TCR beta sequencing was used to judge whether each TCR beta V gene segment behaved as functional or pseudogenic. Typing coverage varied by locus: roughly 629-640 donors for A, B, C, DRB1 and DQB1; some 520 for DQA1; 600 to 610 for DPA1; more than 450 for DPB1. Roughly five DR-DQ haplotypes were handled as single units for association and clustering, since linkage in the cohort was strong. Of the roughly 400 genotyped donors, about 84% fell in the genetic ancestry cluster associated with self-reported Caucasian donors. Alongside the repertoire data, information on donor age, sex, ethnicity and CMV serostatus was compiled. Every discovery cohort repertoire had been produced on one sequencing platform. About 330 gigabases of sequencing data and around 85 million unique TCR sequences made up an early release that covered under 750 HLA-typed donors. In a later analysis, previously published TCR beta repertoires from 670 or so donors were re-analyzed and high-resolution HLA genotyping was added so that TCR occurrence patterns could be studied. The study aimed to test whether cataloging public T cell receptors could reveal signatures of past pathogen exposure. A separate validation cohort of 100 to 150 different subjects was used in addition to the approximately 610-subject first cohort. Both class I and class II loci were covered by HLA typing, at four-digit resolution. Among roughly 400 genotyped donors of the cohort, an average of approximately 240,000 unique TCR beta nucleotide sequences were sequenced per donor, roughly 20% of them non-productive. The study profiled the T cell repertoires of hundreds of subjects by immunosequencing and related them to cytomegalovirus serostatus. In a later genetic analysis, genome-wide SNP genotypes for about three fifths of the roughly 670 donors were used, and that subset was treated as a discovery cohort. Overall study results and their limits: In a later analysis, HLA-associated TCR beta chains were found to be more clonally expanded and to have lower generation probabilities than equally common non-associated chains. In an earlier analysis of roughly 560 of the donors, most TCR beta V segments were observed in productive rearrangements about 90% or about 30% of the time, broadly matching IMGT annotations. The classifier was reported to diagnose cytomegalovirus status with high specificity and sensitivity in both the original cohort and the validation cohort. Because counts were too low, 15 to 20 rarely observed V segments, including chromosome 9 orphons, were excluded from the earlier analysis of 587 of the donors. A further reported finding was that TCR beta sequences accurately predicted the HLA-A and HLA-B alleles for most subjects in the first cohort. According to a later analysis, most CMV-associated TCR beta chains appeared to be HLA-restricted, and the HLA associations seemed to be driven largely by CMV exposure. Assigning TCR associations to individual alleles was difficult when HLA alleles, especially DR and DQ, strongly co-occurred. In a later genetic analysis, a missense DCLRE1C variant was associated with V-gene and J-gene trimming of TCR beta chains, and the association was replicated in an independent cohort. Across donors, most TCR sequences were observed very rarely, whereas some public TCRs were present in many individuals. Roughly uniform sequencing depth across donors was assumed in presence/absence analyses, although this assumption may not hold. A later genetic analysis reported fewer N-insertions in productive TCRs among donors in an Asian-associated ancestry cluster than the approximately 700-donor mean. Linkage disequilibrium might explain the correlated functional status among segregating V segments, but an unknown experimental factor could not be ruled out. This cohort had only TCR beta chains sequenced, and the lack of alpha or paired-chain data limited which features could be detected. Some IMGT-functional V segments, including TRBV6-2 and TRBV6-3, could not be told apart with the 87-base-pair reads, so those segments were excluded. It was suggested by the authors that the approach could potentially be generalized to other disease states and immunological phenotypes. According to a later analysis, TCR association rates differed among HLA loci, with DRB1 alleles showing the most associated TCRs and HLA-C alleles showing the fewest. A later analysis reported that several top co-occurrence clusters appeared linked to parvovirus B19, influenza, CMV and Epstein-Barr virus. The sequencing pipeline was judged likely to have produced a cluster of highly shared sequence variants as a technical artifact. A few of the identified cytomegalovirus-associated TCR beta chains were confirmed in vitro to be specific for cytomegalovirus antigens. The study gave a list of about 150 TCR beta chains associated with cytomegalovirus. Because some donors lacked HLA typing at each locus, the association tests relied only on the typed subset. The only immune exposure information available for the cohort was CMV serostatus. At a false discovery rate of 0.05, a later analysis linked 16,951 TCR beta sequences to specific HLA alleles.

The cohort consisted of fewer than 700 healthy bone marrow donors. At the time of sampling, all cohort members were nominally healthy, though unrecorded immune exposures were likely present. The donor was CMV seronegative and belonged to the group of more than 300 seronegative cohort members. A peripheral blood sample was provided by each donor, and peripheral blood mononuclear cells were used for TCR beta sequencing. The Qiagen DNeasy Blood Extraction Kit was used to extract genomic DNA from the blood cell samples. Taken from cysteine to phenylalanine, the CDR3 has 13 residues. Just CDR3 DNA is preserved here, 39 bases in frame from base 1. V loses 3 bases, J loses 9 bases, and the germline ends lie 9 bases apart. CDR1 is given as LNHDA and CDR2 as SQIVND, both from the germline V gene (reference sequence). To prepare the library, the immunoSEQ multiplex PCR assay was applied. For the multiplex PCR, a mixture combining 60 forward primers for TCR Vbeta segments and 13 reverse primers for TCR Jbeta segments was used. A multiplex PCR assay on genomic DNA amplified the CDR3 region of rearranged TCR beta genes. The amplified TCR beta libraries were sequenced on the Illumina HiSeq System as 87-base-pair reads. On the study's bioinformatics: Across the 600 to 700 repertoires, a later analysis counted tens of millions of unique TCR beta chains, about 10 million of which were shared by at least two donors. A nearest-neighbor algorithm error-corrected the raw reads and collapsed the reads into unique sequences, merging closely related sequences to remove PCR and sequencing errors. V, D and J gene segments were assigned by aligning CDR3 sequences to IMGT reference sequences. For a sequence to be retained, at least a six-nucleotide match to both a V gene segment and a J gene segment was required. Rearrangements were classified as productive when the CDR3 lacked stop codons and remained in frame with V and J, and all other rearrangements were classified as non-productive. CDR3 was defined by IMGT convention, running from the second conserved V-encoded cysteine to the conserved J-encoded phenylalanine. Sequences without an unambiguous match to a single V gene segment were excluded from the earlier analysis of 587 of the donors. An earlier analysis of almost 600 of the donors classified V segments as functional when productive rearrangements were above 56.7% and as segregating when the standard deviation between donors was above 5%. A statistical classification framework was built for diagnosing cytomegalovirus status from the catalog of TCR beta chain sequences. In a later analysis, V and J genes were assigned by comparing TCR nucleotide sequences against IMGT/GENE-DB human TR gene sequences. A later analysis assigned CDR3 sequences and most-parsimonious VDJ recombination scenarios with the TCRdist pipeline. A later analysis defined each TCR beta chain by its CDR3 amino acid sequence plus V-gene family, and excluded reads lacking a unique V-gene family. In a later analysis, around 600 highly shared, low-generation-probability nucleotide sequences were removed to address suspected cross-contamination and a sequencing artifact. A later analysis calculated a clonal expansion index for each public chain from normalized within-repertoire ranks of inferred template counts. In a later analysis, generation probabilities were computed using a VDJ recombination model fitted to out-of-frame rearrangements, and the results were checked against IGoR. A later analysis scored TCR-TCR, TCR-HLA and TCR-CMV co-occurrence with hypergeometric tests, applying a repertoire-size bias correction to TCR pairs. In a later analysis, false discovery rates were estimated by permuting HLA or CMV assignments 20 times. In a later analysis, co-occurring TCRs were grouped using DBSCAN, and TCRdist sequence similarity was added for clustering within HLA-allele-positive subsets. Repertoires with fewer than 30,000 or more than 120,000 public chains were left out of co-occurrence clustering, as were about five repertoires with anomalous nucleotide sharing. Drawn from immuneACCESS, this table holds only the in-frame rearrangements with V and J called that TCRdb kept. Clones are partly lost; checked studies trace under half to an unresolved V gene and leave the rest unexplained. From that table come the V and J calls and clone size; the DNA was used to work out D and trimming. The sample table holds 85,000 to 130,000 clones, of which roughly 78% were seen once. Clones ranked in the top ten supply approximately 1.5% of the sample.

The receptor comes from a woman aged 40 to 50 in good health and CMV-seronegative. The chain is made from TRBV19 and TRBJ1-6; no D segment can be confidently identified. The specimen was PBMCs. The CDR3 is CASSIKLSSPLHF. The nucleotide sequence reads TGTGCCAGTAGTATTAAGTTGAGTTCACCCCTCCACTTT.